This TCR beta chain was observed in a study of cytomegalovirus exposure and HLA in healthy donors (dated by TCRdb to the late 2010s). Regarding the complete study: An earlier analysis of 587 of the donors reported 250 to 300 Gb of sequence data and around 120 million unique TCR beta sequences from around 200 million T cells. Rather than using new phenotypic data, the later analysis identified candidate immune exposures from TCR beta sequences and from how often those sequences occurred across donors. Of the roughly 420 genotyped donors, approximately 80% were placed in the genetic ancestry cluster associated with self-reported Caucasian donors. Donor age, sex, ethnicity and CMV serostatus were compiled together with the repertoire data. The T cell repertoires of roughly 660 subjects were profiled by immunosequencing and related to cytomegalovirus serostatus. An early release that covered fewer than 750 HLA-typed donors contained approximately 300 gigabases of sequencing data and about 93 million unique TCR sequences. On average, around 230,000 unique TCR beta nucleotide sequences were sequenced per donor among 350 to 400 genotyped donors of the cohort, with approximately 18% of those sequences being non-productive. The number of donors typed differed by locus, with about 629-630 for A, B, C, DRB1 and DQB1, around 500 for DQA1, approximately 580 for DPA1, and around 450 for DPB1. In addition to the first cohort of 666 subjects, a separate validation cohort of approximately 130 different subjects was used. Class I and class II HLA loci were covered by the typing at four-digit resolution. An earlier analysis of 587 of the donors used high-throughput TCR beta sequencing to judge whether each TCR beta V gene segment behaved as functional or pseudogenic. To predict cytomegalovirus infection status, the study combined high-throughput TCR immunosequencing, statistical association of individual TCRs with disease status, and machine learning. The study aimed to test whether cataloging public T cell receptors could reveal signatures of past pathogen exposure. In a later analysis, previously published TCR beta repertoires from 670 or so donors were re-analyzed and high-resolution HLA genotyping was added so that TCR occurrence patterns could be studied. A later genetic analysis took genome-wide SNP genotypes for 398 of the 666 donors and used that subset as a discovery cohort. Every repertoire in the discovery cohort had been generated on one and the same sequencing platform. Roughly 5 DR-DQ haplotypes were treated as single units for association and clustering because of strong linkage in the cohort.

Preparation of the library involved the immunoSEQ multiplex PCR assay. A mixture of 60 forward primers for TCR Vbeta segments and 13 reverse primers for TCR Jbeta segments was used in the multiplex PCR. The CDR3 region of rearranged TCR beta genes was amplified from genomic DNA by a multiplex PCR assay. The amplified TCR beta libraries were sequenced on the Illumina HiSeq System as 87-base-pair reads. In the original analysis: In a later analysis, tens of millions of unique TCR beta chains were counted across the roughly 700 repertoires, and roughly 11 million of these chains were shared by at least two donors. To remove PCR and sequencing errors, raw reads were error-corrected and collapsed into unique sequences using a nearest-neighbor algorithm that merged closely related sequences. CDR3 sequences were aligned to IMGT reference sequences to assign V, D and J gene segments. Each retained sequence needed at least a six-nucleotide match to both a V gene segment and a J gene segment. A rearrangement was called productive if the CDR3 had no stop codons and remained in frame with V and J, and every other rearrangement was called non-productive. CDR3 was defined by IMGT convention, running from the second conserved V-encoded cysteine to the conserved J-encoded phenylalanine. Sequences without an unambiguous match to a single V gene segment were excluded from the earlier analysis of over 500 of the donors. In an earlier analysis of 587 of the donors, a V segment was called functional when productive rearrangements were above 56.7%, and segregating when the standard deviation between donors exceeded 5%. A statistical classification framework was built for diagnosing cytomegalovirus status from the catalog of TCR beta chain sequences. In a later analysis, TCR nucleotide sequences were compared against IMGT/GENE-DB human TR gene sequences so that V and J genes could be assigned. In a later analysis, CDR3 sequences and most-parsimonious VDJ recombination scenarios were assigned using the TCRdist pipeline. In a later analysis, every TCR beta chain was defined by the combination of its CDR3 amino acid sequence and its V-gene family, and reads without a unique V-gene family were dropped. As a way to deal with suspected cross-contamination and a sequencing artifact, a later analysis dropped 640 or so nucleotide sequences that were highly shared and had low generation probability. For each public chain, a later analysis derived a clonal expansion index from normalized ranks of inferred template counts within each repertoire. Generation probabilities in a later analysis came from a VDJ recombination model fitted to out-of-frame rearrangements, and those results were checked against IGoR. In a later analysis, hypergeometric tests were used to score TCR-TCR, TCR-HLA and TCR-CMV co-occurrence, with a repertoire-size bias correction applied to TCR pairs. False discovery rates were estimated in a later analysis by permuting HLA or CMV assignments 20 times. A later analysis grouped co-occurring TCRs with DBSCAN, adding TCRdist sequence similarity when clustering within HLA-allele-positive subsets. For co-occurrence clustering, repertoires with fewer than 30,000 or more than 120,000 public chains were excluded, along with a handful of repertoires with anomalous nucleotide sharing. Entries here come from immuneACCESS through TCRdb and include only in-frame sequences with V and J called. Some clones fail to appear in such tables; in the studies checked, an unresolved V gene covers under half of the shortfall, and the cause of the remainder is unknown. V, J and clone size are taken as reported in that table, and D and trimming were inferred from the DNA itself. Across this sample there are 180,000 or so clones, with 70% to 90% seen only once. The top ten clones comprise approximately 9.4% of the sample.

The cohort comprised hundreds of healthy bone marrow donors. At the time of sampling, all cohort members were nominally healthy, though unrecorded immune exposures were likely present. The donor was CMV seropositive and belonged to the group of around 300 seropositive cohort members. Each donor provided a peripheral blood sample, and peripheral blood mononuclear cells were used for TCR beta sequencing. The Qiagen DNeasy Blood Extraction Kit was used to extract genomic DNA from the blood cell samples. What the study reported, not specific to this receptor: In a later analysis, TCR association rates were found to vary across HLA loci, with the most associated TCRs seen for DRB1 alleles and the fewest for HLA-C alleles. A later analysis associated approximately 17,000 TCR beta sequences with specific HLA alleles at a false discovery rate of 0.05. Several of the top co-occurrence clusters appeared to be linked to parvovirus B19, influenza, CMV and Epstein-Barr virus, according to a later analysis. Because counts were too low, roughly 16 rarely observed V segments, including chromosome 9 orphons, were left out of the earlier analysis of a few hundred of the donors. Because HLA typing was unavailable for some donors at each locus, only the typed subset was used in association tests. In both the original and validation cohorts, the classifier was reported to diagnose cytomegalovirus status with high specificity and sensitivity. In vitro tests confirmed that a few of the cytomegalovirus-associated TCR beta chains recognize cytomegalovirus antigens. The study listed approximately 160 TCR beta chains as associated with cytomegalovirus. While some public TCRs were present in many individuals, most TCR sequences turned up only very rarely across donors. A later genetic analysis reported fewer N-insertions in productive TCRs among donors in an Asian-associated ancestry cluster than the roughly 700-donor mean. It was suggested by the authors that the approach could potentially be generalized to other disease states and immunological phenotypes. The presence/absence analyses assumed that sequencing depth was roughly uniform across donors, and that assumption may not be true. A cluster of highly shared sequence variants was judged likely to represent a technical artifact of the sequencing pipeline. For the cohort, immune exposure information was limited to CMV serostatus. Correlated functional status among segregating V segments might be attributable to linkage disequilibrium, but an unknown experimental factor could not be ruled out. In a later analysis, most CMV-associated TCR beta chains were found to appear HLA-restricted, with HLA associations seemingly driven largely by CMV exposure. An association between a missense DCLRE1C variant and V-gene and J-gene trimming of TCR beta chains was found in a later genetic analysis and replicated in an independent cohort. A further reported finding was that TCR beta sequences accurately predicted the HLA-A and HLA-B alleles for most subjects in the first cohort. An earlier analysis of approximately 530 of the donors showed that most TCR beta V segments appeared in productive rearrangements either about 90% or about 30% of the time, which broadly matched IMGT annotations. Compared with equally common non-associated chains, HLA-associated TCR beta chains in a later analysis were more clonally expanded and had lower generation probabilities. Only TCR beta chains were sequenced in this cohort, and the absence of alpha or paired-chain data limited detectable features. Assigning TCR associations to individual alleles was difficult when HLA alleles, especially DR and DQ, strongly co-occurred.

About this clone itself: What antigen it recognizes has not been identified. A junction end diverges from the germline sequence, so it may reflect a read error. This sample includes further DNA sequences coding for the same CDR3.

The sample was PBMCs. This TCR was recovered from a man younger than 35 in good health and CMV-seropositive.

This receptor has the CDR3 CASSFGGFGQPQHF. The nucleotides are TGCGCCAGCAGCTTCGGAGGATTTGGTCAGCCCCAGCATTTT. The chain couples TRBV7-2 to TRBJ1-5; confidence is insufficient to name the D gene. The germline V gene provides CDR1 SGHTA and CDR2 FQGNSA. The CDR3 contains 14 residues, cysteine and phenylalanine counted. This entry keeps only the CDR3 DNA: 42 bases, framed from base 1.